This TCR beta chain was found in a study of CD8 T cells in ankylosing spondylitis. Germline V gene lookup returns CDR1 MNHNS and CDR2 SASEGT. This CDR3 region has 14 residues. V lost 5 bases to trimming and J lost 2 bases, with 13 bases between them. With molecular barcodes, quantitative 5'-RACE was used to make the TCR beta libraries. One entry per CDR3 protein results from TCRdb running MiXCR on the 5' RACE reads. The repertoire holds 250,000 or so distinct CDR3 sequences, around a tenth seen once, with around 7% in the top ten. The table lists this clonotype with many counts. Its matching antigen is unknown. Study-level results: Characteristic of ankylosing spondylitis blood, it appeared, was a TCR beta motif comprising several highly homologous variants. Reportedly, disease-linked clones are significantly enriched in ankylosing spondylitis patients' matched synovial fluid.

The gene calls are TRBV6-1 and TRBJ2-7, with D possibly being TRBD1 (6 bases). The sequence was collected from a male donor with ankylosing spondylitis or in good health (not recorded which). Sequenced: blood, either unsorted or a sorted T cell fraction (not recorded which). Here the CDR3 DNA reads TGTGCCAGCAGTCTAACCGGGGACACCTACGAGCAGTACTTC. It translates to CASSLTGDTYEQYF.